The present entry profiles one TCR beta chain with its context. The data stem from a study of early T cells in non-severe SARS-CoV-2 infection. Attached unique molecular identifiers marked individual cDNA molecules. TCRdb itself ran the 5' RACE reads through MiXCR, one entry per CDR3 protein. This sample carries under 85,000 distinct CDR3 sequences, 9.5% to 13% of them seen once, and the ten largest clones take about 2.7%. The CDR3 loop spans 13 amino acids. The V gene's germline CDR1 is LNHNV and CDR2 YYDKDF (reference sequence). V lost 6 bases to trimming and J lost 0 bases, with 8 bases between them.

This sequence was found in an adult who was a healthcare worker with PCR-confirmed SARS-CoV-2 infection or an uninfected control (not recorded which). V gene TRBV15 combines with J gene TRBJ1-2; D remains ambiguous. Sequencing was performed on whole blood. CDR3 in DNA: TGTGCCACCAGGGAGTTCTCTAACTATGGCTACACCTTC. Protein sequence: CATREFSNYGYTF. Looking up the rest from reference TRBV15 and TRBJ1-2 gives the full variable domain: DAMVIQNPRYQVTQFGKPVTLSCSQTLNHNVMYWYQQKSSQAPKLLFHYYDKDFNNEADTPDNFQSRRPNTSFCFLDIRSPGLGDTAMYLCATREFSNYGYTFGSGTRLTVV.